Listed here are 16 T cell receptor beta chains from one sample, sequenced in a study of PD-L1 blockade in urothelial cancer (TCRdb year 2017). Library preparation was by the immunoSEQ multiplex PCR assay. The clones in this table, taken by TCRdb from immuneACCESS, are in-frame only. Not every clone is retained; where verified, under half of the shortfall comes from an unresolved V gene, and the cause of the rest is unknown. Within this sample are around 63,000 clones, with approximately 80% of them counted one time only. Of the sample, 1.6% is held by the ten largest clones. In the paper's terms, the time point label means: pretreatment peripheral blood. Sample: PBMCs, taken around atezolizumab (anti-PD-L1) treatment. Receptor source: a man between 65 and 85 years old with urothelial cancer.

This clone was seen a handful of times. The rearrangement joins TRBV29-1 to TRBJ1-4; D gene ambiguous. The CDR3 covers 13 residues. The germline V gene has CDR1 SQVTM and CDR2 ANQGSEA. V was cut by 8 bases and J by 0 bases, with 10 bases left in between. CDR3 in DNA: TGCAGCACCAGTGGAGCAACTAATGAAAAACTGTTTTTT. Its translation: CSTSGATNEKLFF.

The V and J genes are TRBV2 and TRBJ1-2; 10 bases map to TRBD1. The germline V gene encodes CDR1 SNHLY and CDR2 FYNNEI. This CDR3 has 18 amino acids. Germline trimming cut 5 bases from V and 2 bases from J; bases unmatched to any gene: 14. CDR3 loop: CASSPDRGRVNVNYGYTF. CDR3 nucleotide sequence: TGTGCCAGCAGTCCCGACAGGGGGCGCGTAAATGTCAACTATGGCTACACCTTC.

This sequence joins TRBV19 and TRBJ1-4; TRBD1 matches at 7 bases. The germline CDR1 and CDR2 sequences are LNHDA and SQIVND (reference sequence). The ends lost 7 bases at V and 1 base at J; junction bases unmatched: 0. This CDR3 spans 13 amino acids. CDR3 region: CASNRGTNEKLFF. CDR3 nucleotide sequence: TGTGCCAGTAACAGGGGAACTAATGAAAAACTGTTTTTT. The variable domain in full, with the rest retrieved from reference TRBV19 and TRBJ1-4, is DGGITQSPKYLFRKEGQNVTLSCEQNLNHDAMYWYRQDPGQGLRLIYYSQIVNDFQKGDIAEGYSVSREKKESFPLTVTSAQKNPTAFYLCASNRGTNEKLFFGSGTQLSVL.

The DNA for the CDR3 is TGTGCCAGCAGTTTACAGACTAGAGGAGAGACCCAGTACTTC. Translating it yields CASSLQTRGETQYF. This chain uses TRBV28 with TRBJ2-5; the D gene is possibly TRBD2 (6 bases). CDR1 is MDHEN, CDR2 SYDVKM, per germline. V was cut by 2 bases and J by 4 bases, with 11 bases left in between. The CDR3 consists of 14 residues.

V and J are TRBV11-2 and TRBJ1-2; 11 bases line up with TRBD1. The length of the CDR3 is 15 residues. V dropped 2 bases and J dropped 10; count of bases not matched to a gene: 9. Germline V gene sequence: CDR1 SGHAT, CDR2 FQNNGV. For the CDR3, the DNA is TGTGCCAGCAGCTTATATCCCGGGACAGGGGGAGACTACACCTTC. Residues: CASSLYPGTGGDYTF.

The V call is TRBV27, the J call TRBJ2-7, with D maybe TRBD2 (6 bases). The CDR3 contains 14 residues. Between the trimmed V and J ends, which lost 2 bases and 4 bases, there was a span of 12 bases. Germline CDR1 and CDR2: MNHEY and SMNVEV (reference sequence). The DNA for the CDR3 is TGTGCCAGCAGTTTACAAGGGACTCTTTACGAGCAGTACTTC. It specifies CASSLQGTLYEQYF.

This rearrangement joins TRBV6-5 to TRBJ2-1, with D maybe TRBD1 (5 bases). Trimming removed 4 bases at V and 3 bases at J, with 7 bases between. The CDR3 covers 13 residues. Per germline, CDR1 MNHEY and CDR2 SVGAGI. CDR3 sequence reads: CASSWTSYNEQFF. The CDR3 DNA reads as TGTGCCAGCAGTTGGACAAGCTACAATGAGCAGTTCTTC.

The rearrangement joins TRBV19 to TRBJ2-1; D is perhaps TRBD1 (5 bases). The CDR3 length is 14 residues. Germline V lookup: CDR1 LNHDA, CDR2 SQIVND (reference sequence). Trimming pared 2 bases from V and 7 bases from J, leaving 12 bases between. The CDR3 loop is CASSILDKGNEQFF. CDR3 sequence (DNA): TGTGCCAGTAGTATATTGGACAAGGGAAATGAGCAGTTCTTC.

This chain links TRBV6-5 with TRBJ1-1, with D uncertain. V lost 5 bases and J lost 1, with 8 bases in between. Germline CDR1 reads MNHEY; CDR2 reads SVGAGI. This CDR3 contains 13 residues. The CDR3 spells CASSTSPNTEAFF. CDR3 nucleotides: TGTGCCAGCAGTACCAGTCCGAACACTGAAGCTTTCTTT.

The DNA of the CDR3 is TGTGCCAGCAGCACCTACAGGGGGCGCGGGAACACTGAAGCTTTCTTT. Protein product: CASSTYRGRGNTEAFF. J is TRBJ1-1 and V is TRBV7-9; TRBD1 matches 9 bases. V shed 5 bases, J shed 1 base, and the junction held 8 bases outside the gene matches. This CDR3 has 16 amino acids. Germline loops: CDR1 SEHNR, CDR2 FQNEAQ (reference sequence).

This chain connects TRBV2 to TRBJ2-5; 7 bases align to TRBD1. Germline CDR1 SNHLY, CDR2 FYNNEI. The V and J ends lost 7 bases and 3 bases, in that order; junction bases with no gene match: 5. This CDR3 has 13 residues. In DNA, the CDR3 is TGTGCCAGCAACTTGGACAGGAAAGAGACCCAGTACTTC. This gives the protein CASNLDRKETQYF.

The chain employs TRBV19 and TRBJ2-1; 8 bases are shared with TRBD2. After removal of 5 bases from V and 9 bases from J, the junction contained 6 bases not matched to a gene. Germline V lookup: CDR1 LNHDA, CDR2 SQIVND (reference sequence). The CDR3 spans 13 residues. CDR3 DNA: TGTGCCAGTAGTCCGGGACTAGGGTTTGAGCAGTTCTTC. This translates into CASSPGLGFEQFF.

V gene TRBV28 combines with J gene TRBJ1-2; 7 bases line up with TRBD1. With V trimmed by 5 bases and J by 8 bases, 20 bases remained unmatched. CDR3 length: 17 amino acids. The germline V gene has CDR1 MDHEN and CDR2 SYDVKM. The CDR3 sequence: CASSPPGTDRNSGGYTF. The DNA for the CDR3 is TGTGCCAGCAGTCCCCCCGGGACAGATCGTAACTCGGGCGGCTACACCTTC.

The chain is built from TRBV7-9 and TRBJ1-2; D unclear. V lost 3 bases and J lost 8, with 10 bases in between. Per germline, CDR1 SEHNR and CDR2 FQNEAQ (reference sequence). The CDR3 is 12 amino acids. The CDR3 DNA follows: TGTGCCAGCAGCTTCGGGTTAAGAGGCTACACCTTC. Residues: CASSFGLRGYTF.

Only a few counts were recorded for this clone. The CDR3, as DNA: TGTGCCAGCAGTTCCCTTTTCGGCTCTGGAAACACCATATATTTT. Amino acids: CASSSLFGSGNTIYF. This chain links TRBV6-5 with TRBJ1-3; no reliable D call. The CDR3 consists of 15 residues. Trimming removed 4 bases at V and 0 bases at J, with 10 bases between. Germline V gives CDR1 MNHEY, CDR2 SVGAGI.

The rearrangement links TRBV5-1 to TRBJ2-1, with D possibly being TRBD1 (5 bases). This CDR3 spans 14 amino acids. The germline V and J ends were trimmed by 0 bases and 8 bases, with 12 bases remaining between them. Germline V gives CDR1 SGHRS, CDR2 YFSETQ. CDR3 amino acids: CASSLAAAGHEQFF. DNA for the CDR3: TGCGCCAGCAGCTTGGCTGCGGCAGGGCATGAGCAGTTCTTC.